This TCR beta chain emerged from a study of shared clonotypes between healthy human individuals. Whole-study findings and limits: Among several donors, about 5% of naive CD4 clonotypes were found in common. Sequencing of the sorted subsets was shown by rarefaction to be incomplete despite large depth.

With regard to this clone: The antigen remains undetermined.

Method: immunoSEQ multiplex PCR; TCRdb's copy keeps in-frame clones and lacks some. The sample contains about 2.1 million clones, 85% to 95% of which appear only once. CD45RO-negative, CCR7-selected cells formed the naive CD8 fraction, which excluded terminally differentiated effector memory CD45RA+ cells. The CDR3 loop spans 14 amino acids. Germline V gene data show CDR1 as MNHEY and CDR2 as SMNVEV (reference sequence). Trimming took off 2 bases at V and 5 bases at J, with 12 bases between the two ends. V usage is TRBV27 and J usage is TRBJ1-1, with D tentatively TRBD1 (5 bases). This sequence was found in a man younger than 35 in good health. Some clones in this sample may be carry-over from other donors' samples. The specimen was naive CD8+ T cells from PBMCs. CDR3 DNA sequence: TGTGCCAGCAGTTTACAGGGTGTGAGGACTGAAGCTTTCTTT. Encoded protein: CASSLQGVRTEAFF.